This T cell receptor beta chain stems from a study of identical twins. CDR3 length: 14 residues. Looked up from germline, CDR1 is DFQATT and CDR2 is SNEGSKA (reference sequence). Trimming took 3 bases from V and 2 from J, leaving 11 bases between them. One entry per CDR3 protein results from TCRdb running MiXCR on the 5' RACE reads. The repertoire has more than 650,000 distinct CDR3 sequences, around 6% of them found once; the top ten carry roughly 2%. This clonotype was found many times. The source of this sequence is a man aged 18 to 29 in good health. The chain combines TRBV20-1 with TRBJ1-5, with D perhaps matching TRBD1 (6 bases). Sample: naive T cells sorted from blood. The CDR3 coding sequence is TGCAGTGCTAGTGGGGGCTTTGGCAATCAGCCCCAGCATTTT. Translated: CSASGGFGNQPQHF.